This T cell receptor (beta chain) is from a study of T cells in Graves' hyperthyroidism and ophthalmopathy (dated by TCRdb to between 2019 and 2020). Some background on the complete study: Peripheral blood was sampled at the time of initial diagnosis, prior to any treatment. Thyroid tissue and blood T-cell repertoires from roughly six Graves' hyperthyroidism patients were also compared in the study. An independent validation cohort of under 20 hyperthyroidism patients and 15 or so patients who later progressed to ophthalmopathy tested prospective prediction of ophthalmopathy. To identify TCR V-J signatures that set the groups apart, the researchers used a discovery cohort of 100 patients, made up of 40 to 45 with Graves' ophthalmopathy and about 55 with stable Graves' hyperthyroidism. The paper describes TCR Vbeta CDR3 sequencing of 120 to 150 peripheral blood samples, made up of around 41 ophthalmopathy patients, 70 to 75 hyperthyroidism patients and 17 progressor patients. Following sampling, methimazole starting at 30 mg daily was given to hyperthyroidism patients, and high-dose intravenous methylprednisolone was given to ophthalmopathy patients. The 100 discovery patients were randomly split 7:3 into training and test sets.

Turning to this clonotype: Its cognate antigen has yet to be identified. Base qualities are not recorded, but no much larger clone differs from it by a single base.

The TCR beta CDR3 regions were amplified from RNA transcripts. The TCR CDR3 was subjected to a first round of RT-PCR using the HTBI primer set and the Qiagen OneStep RT-PCR kit. Libraries were constructed in a second round of multiplex PCR, after which size selection and purification were carried out. Libraries were sequenced paired-end with 100 bp reads on an Illumina HiSeq2000. On the study's bioinformatics: SOAPnuke was used to process the raw data, removing reads that contained adapters or uncalled bases, had a mean Phred below 15, or lacked an exact match to the constant primer or identifier. COPE v1.2.5 was used to merge high-quality paired reads, and clonotypes were defined as unique nucleotide sequences. MiTCR v1.1 was used to align clonotypes to the IMGT TRBV, TRBD and TRBJ reference segments. The analysis was restricted to V-J combinations with a frequency above 0.0001, which together covered 98% to 99.2% of the repertoires. A TCS score was defined as the ratio of F50 (clonal expansion) to E x V (chaos), with BLOSUM62-based TCRdist applied between CDR3 peptides within each V-J. Welch's t-statistics and random forest reduced fewer than 550 V-J features to 10 to 15, which were used in a naive Bayes classifier (R e1071). TCRdb reworked the public reads: Q25 trimming with fastp, MiXCR clone assembly, productive beta chains retained. Duplicate CDR3 protein sequences are folded into a single record with the most common DNA and genes. TCRdb's processing, not the authors' own work, is the source of the V and J calls. Across this sample there are over 300,000 distinct CDR3 sequences, with roughly 13% seen only once. The ten largest clones capture approximately 9.9% of the sample.

CDR1 LNHNV and CDR2 YYDKDF are derived from the germline V gene (reference sequence). The CDR3 sequence holds 15 residues, the cysteine and phenylalanine included. The read is trimmed to its CDR3 DNA, 45 bases read in frame from base 1. V lost 0 bases and J lost 5 bases; the stretch between them is 11 bases long. Stable Graves' hyperthyroidism was defined as no progression to ophthalmopathy during 18 months of follow-up. Hyperthyroidism patients were newly diagnosed, had a disease duration of under 2 months, and were aged 18 to 65 years. Exclusion was applied to patients with uncontrolled infections, other autoimmune diseases, pregnancy or lactation. Clinical symptoms, serum thyroxine and TRAb, thyroid ultrasound, and orbital computed tomography formed the basis for the diagnoses. Ficoll-Paque density gradient centrifugation was used to isolate PBMCs from around 10 ml of fresh peripheral blood. Total RNA was extracted using Trizol reagent, and RNA quality was assessed on an Agilent 2100 Bioanalyzer.

The paper as a whole reports these results and caveats: Ophthalmopathy was separated from stable hyperthyroidism by a 13 V-J signature model, with approximately 89% sensitivity and roughly 81% specificity obtained in cross-validation and 80%/75% obtained in testing. In validation, progression to ophthalmopathy was predicted by the model with around 70% sensitivity and nearly 75% specificity, a median of approximately 7.1 months before onset. Most expanded thyroid clonotypes (frequency above 0.001) were also found in blood, which suggests that blood repertoires may mirror thyroid immune responses. No statistical method was used to set the sample size in advance, and investigators knew the group allocation.

The sample comprised blood. This TCR derives from a woman in her sixties or seventies with Graves' hyperthyroidism. Rearrangement joined TRBV15 to TRBJ2-1; no confident D gene assignment can be made. CDR3 sequence: CATSRDLGAHNEQFF. In nucleotide form, the sequence is TGTGCCACCAGCAGAGATCTGGGCGCCCACAATGAGCAGTTCTTC.